Shown below are 30 T cell receptor beta chains from a single sample sequenced in a study of cytomegalovirus exposure and HLA in healthy donors. A multiplex PCR was run with 60 Vbeta primers and 13 Jbeta primers. Only in-frame clones appear in the TCRdb table, and some are missing; sequencing was by immunoSEQ multiplex PCR. This table holds some 90,000 clones, approximately 69% found once. Sequencing was done on a sample of PBMCs. These receptors all stem from a boy younger than 18 in good health and CMV-seropositive.

The CDR3 nucleotides read TGTGCCAGCAGTCCGGGACAACTTATTGAAAAACTGTTTTTT. Protein: CASSPGQLIEKLFF. This chain links TRBV28 with TRBJ1-4, with a possible D match to TRBD1 (6 bases). This CDR3 region has 14 residues. Trimming cost V 5 bases and J 7 bases, with 14 bases left between them. Germline loops: CDR1 MDHEN, CDR2 SYDVKM.

This chain connects TRBV4-3 to TRBJ2-1, with D possibly matching TRBD1 (5 bases). The CDR3 length is 15 residues. V lost 0 bases and J lost 5, with 11 bases in between. Germline V gene sequence: CDR1 LGHNA, CDR2 YSLEER. The CDR3 spells CASSQERQSHNEQFF. The CDR3 DNA is TGCGCCAGCAGCCAAGAGAGACAGTCCCACAATGAGCAGTTCTTC.

This sequence joins TRBV19 and TRBJ2-7; D perhaps matches TRBD1 (6 bases). Germline-derived CDR1 and CDR2 are LNHDA and SQIVND (reference sequence). The V gene lost 5 bases and the J gene lost 0 bases, with 14 bases spanning the gap. The CDR3 contains 15 residues. CDR3 bases: TGTGCCAGTAGTGCACTAGGACAGACCTCCTACGAGCAGTACTTC. It yields the protein CASSALGQTSYEQYF.

This clone appeared a single time. One end of the junction fails to match germline, which may point to a read error. The genes are TRBV6-5 and TRBJ1-2; D may be TRBD1 (6 bases). Germline assignment: CDR1 MNHEY and CDR2 SVGAGI. The CDR3 consists of 13 residues. The CDR3 sequence is CASSSTGNYGYPF. The CDR3 coding sequence is TGTGCCAGCAGTAGTACAGGGAACTATGGCTACCCCTTC.

The chain carries TRBV10-3 and TRBJ2-7; TRBD2 matches 10 bases. Losses at the gene ends were 0 bases for V and 6 bases for J; bases not matched to a gene: 5. This CDR3 has 15 residues. The germline V gene has CDR1 ENHRY and CDR2 SYGVKD. DNA for the CDR3: TGTGCCATCAGTGAGTCAGGGCTAGCGGGGGTCGAGCAGTACTTC. Protein: CAISESGLAGVEQYF.

This chain joins TRBV28 and TRBJ2-3; D is unclear. The CDR3 totals 14 residues. Deletions cut 8 bases from V and 0 bases from J, with 12 bases between. Germline CDR1 MDHEN, CDR2 SYDVKM. DNA of the CDR3: TGTGCCAGCCTGAGCGCCTTTAGCACAGATACGCAGTATTTT. Translating gives CASLSAFSTDTQYF.

This chain uses TRBV5-1 with TRBJ2-2; the D gene is possibly TRBD2 (6 bases). The germline V gene has CDR1 SGHRS and CDR2 YFSETQ. Trimming left V 3 bases short and J 5 bases short, with 17 bases between. The length of the CDR3 is 16 residues. This CDR3 is CASSSPRRGGTGELFF. As DNA, the CDR3 is TGCGCCAGCAGCTCCCCTCGGCGAGGAGGGACCGGGGAGCTGTTTTTT.

About this clone: The junction shows a germline mismatch at one end, possibly a read error. V gene TRBV27 combines with J gene TRBJ1-5; the D gene is possibly TRBD1 (5 bases). Germline assignment: CDR1 MNHEY and CDR2 SMNVEV (reference sequence). The CDR3 contains 14 residues. Here the CDR3 reads CASSLTDSNQPQNF. CDR3 in DNA: TGTGCCAGCAGCCTGACAGATAGCAATCAGCCCCAGAATTTT.

This clone was counted once. The rearrangement joins TRBV30 to TRBJ1-2, with 9 bases matching TRBD1. Per the germline V gene, CDR1 is GTSNPN and CDR2 is SVGIG (reference sequence). CDR3 length: 15 residues. With V trimmed by 5 bases and J by 2 bases, 9 bases remained unmatched. CDR3 loop: CAWDPGQGQNYGYTF. CDR3 DNA: TGTGCCTGGGATCCGGGACAGGGACAAAACTATGGCTACACCTTC. Variable domain in full (rest from reference TRBV30 and TRBJ1-2): SQTIHQWPATLVQPVGSPLSLECTVEGTSNPNLYWYRQAAGRGLQLLFYSVGIGQISSEVPQNLSASRPQDRQFILSSKKLLLSDSGFYLCAWDPGQGQNYGYTFGSGTRLTVV.

In nucleotides, the CDR3 is TGTGCCAGCAGGCGGACAGGGATACACAATGAGCAGTTCTTC. Its protein is CASRRTGIHNEQFF. V gene TRBV6-5 combines with J gene TRBJ2-1; 8 nucleotides match TRBD1. V lost 6 bases and J lost 5; bases outside the gene matches: 6. Per the germline V gene, CDR1 is MNHEY and CDR2 is SVGAGI. This CDR3 is 14 amino acids long.

This clone was counted only a few times. The V call is TRBV5-1, the J call TRBJ2-7; 9 bases align to TRBD1. CDR3 length equals 13 residues. V shed 4 bases, J shed 4 bases, and the junction held 3 bases outside the gene matches. From germline, CDR1 is SGHRS and CDR2 YFSETQ. CDR3 protein: CASSRDRAYEQYF. CDR3 DNA sequence: TGCGCCAGCAGCAGGGACAGGGCGTACGAGCAGTACTTC. Full variable domain (outside the CDR3, taken from reference TRBV5-1 and TRBJ2-7): KAGVTQTPRYLIKTRGQQVTLSCSPISGHRSVSWYQQTPGQGLQFLFEYFSETQRNKGNFPGRFSGRQFSNSRSEMNVSTLELGDSALYLCASSRDRAYEQYFGPGTRLTVT.

This chain joins TRBV5-1 and TRBJ2-7, with TRBD1 as a possible D gene (5 bases). Trimming stripped 0 bases from V and 1 base from J, with 11 bases between. The CDR3 is 15 amino acids. The germline V gene encodes CDR1 SGHRS and CDR2 YFSETQ. The CDR3 DNA reads as TGCGCCAGCAGCTTGGCCGAGCAGGGATCCTACGAGCAGTACTTC. Encoded protein: CASSLAEQGSYEQYF. Filled out from reference TRBV5-1 and TRBJ2-7, the complete variable domain reads KAGVTQTPRYLIKTRGQQVTLSCSPISGHRSVSWYQQTPGQGLQFLFEYFSETQRNKGNFPGRFSGRQFSNSRSEMNVSTLELGDSALYLCASSLAEQGSYEQYFGPGTRLTVT.

The J gene is TRBJ2-2, the V gene TRBV5-1; unclear D gene. Trimming removed 0 bases from V and 3 bases from J, with 3 bases in between. The CDR3 sequence is 13 residues long. Germline loops: CDR1 SGHRS, CDR2 YFSETQ. In nucleotides, the CDR3 is TGCGCCAGCAGCTTGGCCGACACCGGGGAGCTGTTTTTT. As protein: CASSLADTGELFF.

The chain recombines TRBV6-5 with TRBJ1-5; 8 bases are shared with TRBD1. V gave up 5 bases and J gave up 7 bases; unmatched junction bases: 7. Germline CDR1 is MNHEY and CDR2 is SVGAGI. The CDR3 runs to 14 residues. The CDR3 loop is CASSQDRGGQPQHF. CDR3 bases: TGTGCCAGCAGTCAAGACAGGGGCGGGCAGCCCCAGCATTTT.

This clone was picked up a small number of times. The chain has TRBV6-5 and TRBJ1-2; 10 nucleotides agree with TRBD1. The CDR3 length is 15 residues. J was trimmed by 3 bases and V by 4 bases; bases with no gene match: 5. Per the germline V gene, CDR1 is MNHEY and CDR2 is SVGAGI. The CDR3 sequence: CASSSGQGPHYGYTF. CDR3 nucleotides: TGTGCCAGCAGTTCGGGACAGGGGCCCCACTATGGCTACACCTTC.

This clone was recorded a few times. The CDR3 coding sequence is TGTGCCAGCAGCTTGTGGAGGGTAGGGACTAATGAAAAACTGTTTTTT. This gives the protein CASSLWRVGTNEKLFF. V and J are TRBV7-9 and TRBJ1-4; D is unclear. This CDR3 is built from 16 residues. The V end was cut by 3 bases, the J end by 2 bases, with 13 bases between. CDR1 is SEHNR, CDR2 FQNEAQ, per germline (reference sequence).

This clone was found once. This chain joins TRBV27 and TRBJ1-2; no firm D call. This CDR3 contains 13 residues. Trimming cost V 3 bases and J 4 bases, with 9 bases left between them. Germline V gives CDR1 MNHEY, CDR2 SMNVEV (reference sequence). The CDR3 spells CASSFHSTYGYTF. The DNA of the CDR3 is TGTGCCAGCAGTTTCCACTCAACCTATGGCTACACCTTC.

V gene TRBV25-1 combines with J gene TRBJ1-3; D perhaps matches TRBD1 (6 bases). In germline, CDR1 is MGHDK, CDR2 SYGVNS. The V and J ends lost 4 bases and 0 bases respectively, with 13 bases between them. The CDR3 has 16 residues. The CDR3 region has the DNA TGTGCCAGCAGTGGTACAGGGTATCTCTCTGGAAACACCATATATTTT. Translating it yields CASSGTGYLSGNTIYF.

The table lists this clone with a count of one. The chain employs TRBV9 and TRBJ2-7; tentatively, D is TRBD2 (5 bases). The V end was cut by 4 bases, the J end by 1 base, with 18 bases between. Germline V gives CDR1 SGDLS, CDR2 YYNGEE. This CDR3 spans 16 amino acids. This CDR3 reads CASSPSSLAPSYEQYF. The CDR3, as DNA: TGTGCCAGCAGCCCCTCTTCCTTAGCGCCTTCCTACGAGCAGTACTTC. The full variable domain, completed using reference TRBV9 and TRBJ2-7, is DSGVTQTPKHLITATGQRVTLRCSPRSGDLSVYWYQQSLDQGLQFLIQYYNGEERAKGNILERFSAQQFPDLHSELNLSSLELGDSALYFCASSPSSLAPSYEQYFGPGTRLTVT.

The rearrangement links TRBV9 to TRBJ1-2; tentatively, D is TRBD1 (6 bases). CDR1 SGDLS and CDR2 YYNGEE come from the germline V gene. V dropped 2 bases and J dropped 5 bases, with 10 bases sitting between them. This CDR3 spans 13 amino acids. The CDR3 DNA is TGTGCCAGCAGCGTGGACAGTGGATATGGCTACACCTTC. Its protein is CASSVDSGYGYTF.

This rearrangement joins TRBV5-6 to TRBJ1-2; TRBD1 matches at 11 bases. Germline V gene lookup returns CDR1 SGHDT and CDR2 YYEEEE. The CDR3 contains 16 residues. V lost 3 bases and J lost 2; bases outside the gene matches: 6. This CDR3 is CASSSGTGGGNYGYTF. The CDR3 DNA reads as TGTGCCAGCAGCTCCGGGACAGGGGGTGGAAACTATGGCTACACCTTC.

This chain connects TRBV6-5 to TRBJ2-7; TRBD1 aligns across 7 bases. The CDR3 totals 15 residues. CDR1 is MNHEY, CDR2 SVGAGI, per germline. J was trimmed by 2 bases and V by 6 bases; bases with no gene match: 10. The chain's CDR3 is CASRPGQRGTYEQYF. The CDR3 DNA reads TGTGCCAGCAGGCCGGGACAGAGAGGGACCTACGAGCAGTACTTC.

In this sample, this clone turned up a few times. The rearrangement links TRBV29-1 to TRBJ2-1, with 8 bases aligning to TRBD2. Germline CDR1 reads SQVTM; CDR2 reads ANQGSEA. There are 14 residues in the CDR3. Unmatched junction bases numbered 2, after V lost 0 bases and J lost 4 bases. CDR3 residues: CSVEERGGYNEQFF. The CDR3 DNA reads TGCAGCGTTGAAGAACGGGGGGGATACAATGAGCAGTTCTTC.

The CDR3 is CASTRPRPLGGEQYF. The CDR3 DNA reads TGTGCCAGCACCCGCCCCCGACCCCTAGGAGGAGAGCAGTACTTC. This chain joins TRBV7-2 and TRBJ2-7, with D possibly matching TRBD2 (5 bases). CDR3 length equals 15 residues. V dropped 7 bases and J dropped 7 bases, with 23 bases sitting between them. Germline CDR1 and CDR2: SGHTA and FQGNSA.

The chain links TRBV19 to TRBJ1-1, with D hard to call. This CDR3 is built from 14 residues. Germline V gives CDR1 LNHDA, CDR2 SQIVND (reference sequence). Trimming removed 2 bases from V and 4 bases from J, with 11 bases in between. For the CDR3, the DNA is TGTGCCAGTAGTATATCACTCTACGTCACTGAAGCTTTCTTT. Residues: CASSISLYVTEAFF.

This clone has more than one count but fewer than ten. The J gene is TRBJ1-1, the V gene TRBV5-1; tentative D call: TRBD1 (6 bases). The CDR3 spans 12 residues. CDR1 is SGHRS and CDR2 is YFSETQ in the germline V gene. V lost 3 bases to trimming and J lost 7 bases, with 10 bases between them. Here the CDR3 reads CASSSTGREAFF. CDR3 coding DNA: TGCGCCAGCAGCTCAACAGGGCGTGAAGCTTTCTTT.

This clone was recorded once. The V and J genes are TRBV25-1 and TRBJ2-7; D perhaps matches TRBD2 (6 bases). The V end was cut by 5 bases, the J end by 4 bases, with 9 bases between. The germline CDR1 and CDR2 sequences are MGHDK and SYGVNS. This CDR3 region has 12 residues. The CDR3 coding sequence is TGTGCCAGCAGTCCTAGCGCTTACGAGCAGTACTTC. Its translation: CASSPSAYEQYF.

The V call is TRBV11-2, the J call TRBJ1-1; 9 bases fit TRBD1. The CDR3 has 14 amino acids. Unmatched junction bases numbered 5, after V lost 1 base and J lost 8 bases. Germline assignment: CDR1 SGHAT and CDR2 FQNNGV. CDR3 region: CASSLVWDREEAFF. CDR3 DNA: TGTGCCAGCAGCTTAGTTTGGGACAGGGAGGAAGCTTTCTTT. Variable domain in full (rest from reference TRBV11-2 and TRBJ1-1): EAGVAQSPRYKIIEKRQSVAFWCNPISGHATLYWYQQILGQGPKLLIQFQNNGVVDDSQLPKDRFSAERLKGVDSTLKIQPAKLEDSAVYLCASSLVWDREEAFFGQGTRLTVV.

This chain joins TRBV28 and TRBJ2-1, with 11 bases aligning to TRBD2. The length of the CDR3 is 16 residues. Germline loops: CDR1 MDHEN, CDR2 SYDVKM. The V gene end was trimmed by 7 bases and the J gene end by 5 bases; junction bases not matched to a gene: 10. The CDR3 DNA reads TGTGCCAGCACCCAAACCGGGACTAGCGGTAACAATGAGCAGTTCTTC. The encoded protein is CASTQTGTSGNNEQFF.

This clone was detected only once. Here the CDR3 DNA reads TGCGCCAGCAGCTTGGTGGGACAGGGATATTCACCCCTCCACTTT. Protein sequence: CASSLVGQGYSPLHF. The gene calls are TRBV5-1 and TRBJ1-6; 9 bases line up with TRBD1. The CDR3 totals 15 residues. Germline lookup yields CDR1 SGHRS and CDR2 YFSETQ. J lost 8 bases, V lost 0 bases, and 3 bases had no gene match. The complete variable domain, with remaining parts taken from reference TRBV5-1 and TRBJ1-6, reads KAGVTQTPRYLIKTRGQQVTLSCSPISGHRSVSWYQQTPGQGLQFLFEYFSETQRNKGNFPGRFSGRQFSNSRSEMNVSTLELGDSALYLCASSLVGQGYSPLHFGNGTRLTVT.